In this sample, the clone carrying this T cell receptor (beta chain) turned up a few times. This record comes from a study of response to subunit inactivated influenza vaccine. TCRdb recomputed calls from the RT-PCR reads with MiXCR, one row per CDR3 protein. This table holds 170,000 or so distinct CDR3 sequences, approximately 12% found once. V shed 0 bases and J shed 7 bases, with 7 bases lying between them. This CDR3 comprises 13 residues. The chain recombines TRBV12-3 or TRBV12-4 with TRBJ1-3; D is unresolved. The sample in question was CD8+ T cells sorted from PBMCs, obtained less than 30 months after vaccination. This TCR derives from a man in his fifties or sixties who received an inactivated influenza vaccine. CDR3 sequence: CASSLAIGNTIYF. CDR3 bases: TGTGCCAGCAGTTTAGCGATTGGTAACACCATATATTTT.